This T cell receptor (beta chain) is drawn from a study of blood T cells in healthy people across ages. The authors ran a second PCR of about 6 to 12 cycles using a sample-barcoded 5' primer and a J-beta primer mix. Via MiXCR, TCRdb re-called the 5' RACE reads, giving one row per CDR3 protein. The sample lists some 850,000 distinct CDR3 sequences, around 25% occurring once. The CDR3 sequence is 13 residues long. The V end was cut by 0 bases, the J end by 0 bases, with 6 bases between. Germline V gene lookup returns CDR1 SQVTM and CDR2 ANQGSEA. Broader study findings: Bulk PBMC profiling left naive and antigen-experienced comparisons inconclusive.

This clonotype has ten or more counts. Its target is unknown. The data were also submitted as part of a second study, on T cells of mothers and their children.

The rearrangement uses TRBV29-1 and TRBJ2-7; D gene uncertain. Sequencing was done on a sample of blood. The sequence was collected from a boy aged 5-17 years in good health. CDR3 sequence reads: CSVEETDSYEQYF. The CDR3 DNA reads TGCAGCGTTGAAGAAACAGACTCCTACGAGCAGTACTTC.